This TCR beta chain was observed in a study of identical twins. Study outcomes and limitations: Invariant cells of the MAIT and iNKT types might have partly distorted the zero-insertion analyses. Abundant beta clonotypes from cord blood had fewer insertions, unlike memory repertoires, which showed none.

All donors comprised healthy Caucasians. This clonotype was seen repeatedly, ten times or more. Antigen: not known. After template switching added a universal primer site, the resulting cDNA carried unique molecular identifiers. Using its own MiXCR run on the 5' RACE reads, TCRdb lists one record per CDR3 protein. The repertoire has around 100,000 distinct CDR3 sequences, under 7% of them found once; the top ten carry 10% to 15%. The J segment lost 1 base and the V segment lost 6 bases, leaving 13 bases of the junction unmatched. The CDR3 covers 18 residues. CDR1 SNHLY and CDR2 FYNNEI come from the germline V gene.

The chain carries TRBV2 and TRBJ2-1, with 9 bases lining up with TRBD2. This receptor was taken from a woman aged 45-65 years in good health. The sequenced sample was memory T cells sorted from blood. The CDR3 spells CASRDPAGGWVSYNEQFF. The CDR3, as DNA: TGTGCCAGCAGAGACCCTGCGGGAGGGTGGGTGTCCTACAATGAGCAGTTCTTC.